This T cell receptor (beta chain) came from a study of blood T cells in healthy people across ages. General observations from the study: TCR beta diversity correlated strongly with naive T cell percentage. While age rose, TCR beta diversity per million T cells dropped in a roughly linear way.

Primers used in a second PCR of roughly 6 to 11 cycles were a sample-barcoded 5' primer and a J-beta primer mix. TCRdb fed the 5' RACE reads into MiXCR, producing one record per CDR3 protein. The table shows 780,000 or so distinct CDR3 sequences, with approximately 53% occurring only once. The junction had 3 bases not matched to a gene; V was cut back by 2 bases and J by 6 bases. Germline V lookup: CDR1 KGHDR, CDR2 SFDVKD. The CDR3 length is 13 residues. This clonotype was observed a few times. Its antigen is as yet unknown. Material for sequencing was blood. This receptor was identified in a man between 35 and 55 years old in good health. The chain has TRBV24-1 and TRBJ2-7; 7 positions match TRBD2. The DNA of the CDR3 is TGTGCCACCAGTGATTGGGGGGGGGGCGAGCAGTACTTC. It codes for CATSDWGGGEQYF.